This is a list of T cell receptor beta chains from one sample in a study of patients and donors after allogeneic stem cell transplantation. TCRdb re-called the RT-PCR reads through MiXCR, storing one row per CDR3 protein. The sample has roughly 960,000 distinct CDR3 sequences, more than 15% seen once. Material: blood, either unsorted or a sorted T cell fraction (not recorded which). These receptors were taken from a human donor who was either an allogeneic HSCT recipient or a stem cell or donor lymphocyte infusion donor (not recorded which). It is not recorded whose cells these are; they may come from a transplant donor. CDR3s include the opening cysteine and the closing phenylalanine or tryptophan. A D gene is named only where the DNA matches it firmly. Clone size is not always given. Where it is, it says once, few, many or a class for expanded clones.

>TRBJ2-7|NA|TRBV11-1|TRBD2
TGTGCCAGCAGCTTAGATCGGACTAGCGGGAGGCCGGATACCTACGAGCAGTACTTC
CASSLDRTSGRPDTYEQYF
>TRBJ2-1|NA|TRBV7-3|TRBD2
TGTGCCAGCAGCTCCGGCCTAGCGGGAGTGAGTGAGCAGTTCTTC
CASSSGLAGVSEQFF
>TRBJ2-7|NA|TRBV5-1|NA
TGCGCCAGCAGCCCGACAGTGAAATACGAGCAGTACTTC
CASSPTVKYEQYF
>TRBJ1-1|NA|TRBV11-2|NA
TGTGCCAGCAGCTTTGGTCGCCGGGAGAACACTGAAGCTTTCTTT
CASSFGRRENTEAFF
>TRBJ1-2|NA|TRBV5-1|NA
TGCGCCAGCAACCGGGAGGGGGGCTATGGCTACACCTTC
CASNREGGYGYTF
>TRBJ2-5|few|TRBV2|TRBD1
TGTGCCAGCCGAGGACAGGGGATAGAGACCCAGTACTTC
CASRGQGIETQYF
>TRBJ2-1|NA|TRBV3-1|TRBD2
TGTGCCAGCAGCCAGGTGGGGCGGGGGTACAATGAGCAGTTCTTC
CASSQVGRGYNEQFF
>TRBJ2-7|few|TRBV7-3|TRBD2
TGTGCCAGCAGCTTATATGGGACTAGCGGCTACGAGCAGTACTTC
CASSLYGTSGYEQYF
>TRBJ2-3|NA|TRBV12-3/TRBV12-4|NA
TGTGCCAGCACTCCTCCCCGGGGGACGGTGGGTACAGATACGCAGTATTTT
CASTPPRGTVGTDTQYF
>TRBJ1-5|few|TRBV5-1|TRBD1
TGCGCCAGCAGCTCATTCCCGGGACAGGGACGTCATTTT
CASSSFPGQGRHF
>TRBJ2-2|NA|TRBV6-2/TRBV6-3|NA
TGTGCCAGCAGTGAGCCGGGACGCGGGGCCTGGGAGCTGTTTTTT
CASSEPGRGAWELFF
>TRBJ2-3|once|TRBV5-1|TRBD2
TGCGCCAGCACGACTAGCGGGGTTACAGATACGCAGTATTTT
CASTTSGVTDTQYF
>TRBJ2-2|few|TRBV5-6|NA
TGTGCCAGCACATCAAAAACAGGGAGCCTTACCGGGGAGCTGTTTTTT
CASTSKTGSLTGELFF
>TRBJ1-4|few|TRBV5-6|NA
TGTGCCAGCAGCGCGAGGGGGGAAAAACTGTTTTTT
CASSARGEKLFF
>TRBJ2-3|NA|TRBV6-1|NA
TGTGCCAGCAGGTTGAGAGGGTCCCAAGATACGCAGTATTTT
CASRLRGSQDTQYF
>TRBJ1-2|few|TRBV18|NA
TGTGCCAGCTCACCACCCTACAGGGTAGGGCGACAGTCTGGCTACACCTTC
CASSPPYRVGRQSGYTF
>TRBJ2-1|NA|TRBV6-5|TRBD1
TGTGCCAGCAGTTACTTGACAGGGAATGAGCAGTTCTTC
CASSYLTGNEQFF
>TRBJ2-1|many|TRBV12-3/TRBV12-4|TRBD2
TGTGCCAGCAGTTTACACGGGGGGACCGACAATGAGCAGTTCTTC
CASSLHGGTDNEQFF
>TRBJ2-3|few|TRBV12-3/TRBV12-4|TRBD2
TGTGCCAGCAGGGTAGCGGGAGGTATCGCAGATACGCAGTATTTT
CASRVAGGIADTQYF
>TRBJ1-5|few|TRBV11-2|NA
TGTGCCAGCAGCCCACTGGACAGATACAATCAGCCCCAGCATTTT
CASSPLDRYNQPQHF
>TRBJ2-7|NA|TRBV20-1|NA
TGCAGTGCCAGAGACAGACTGGCGCTTCACGAGCAGTACTTC
CSARDRLALHEQYF
>TRBJ2-7|few|TRBV27|TRBD2
TGTGCCAGCAGTGGTCGACTAGCGGGAGGGCCCGAGCAGTACTTC
CASSGRLAGGPEQYF
>TRBJ2-3|few|TRBV10-3|TRBD2
TGTGCCTCGGGACTAGCAACAGATACGCAGTATTTT
CASGLATDTQYF
>TRBJ2-1|many|TRBV4-2|TRBD2
TGTGCCAGCAGCCAAGAACCTAGCGGGGGTTACAATGAGCAGTTCTTC
CASSQEPSGGYNEQFF
>TRBJ2-4|NA|TRBV20-1|NA
TGCAGTGCCAAGACGGTGAAATGGGACATTCAGTACTTC
CSAKTVKWDIQYF
>TRBJ1-5|few|TRBV20-1|NA
TGCAGTGCTCACTATAGCAATCAGCCCCAGCATTTT
CSAHYSNQPQHF
>TRBJ2-2|few|TRBV7-8|NA
TGTGCCAGCAGCCGTCCGGGCCTACCCCTGGCCGGGGAGCTGTTTTTT
CASSRPGLPLAGELFF
>TRBJ1-4|NA|TRBV2|TRBD1
TGTGCCAGCAGTGAGGACAGGGATCTCTCAAAACTGTTTTTT
CASSEDRDLSKLFF
>TRBJ1-5|NA|TRBV20-1|NA
TGCAGTGCTCGGTCCGGGACACGGAATCAGCCCCAGCATTTT
CSARSGTRNQPQHF
>TRBJ2-4|NA|TRBV19|TRBD1
TGTGCCAGTAGTATGGGACAGTCACCACATTTCCAGTACTTC
CASSMGQSPHFQYF
>TRBJ1-6|NA|TRBV2|NA
TGTGCCAGCAGACTGGGGGGTGAAAATTCACCCCTCCACTTT
CASRLGGENSPLHF
>TRBJ1-2|NA|TRBV7-3|NA
TGTGCCAGCAGCCCCGGGCCAAGAGCTAACTATGGCTACACCTTC
CASSPGPRANYGYTF
>TRBJ1-1|NA|TRBV30|TRBD1
TGTGCCTGGAGGACCGGGACAGGGAGTGAAGCTTTCTTT
CAWRTGTGSEAFF
>TRBJ2-7|NA|TRBV20-1|TRBD2
TGCAGTCACCGGGAGGGTCCCTACGAGCAGTACTTC
CSHREGPYEQYF
>TRBJ2-2|NA|TRBV7-2|NA
TGTGCCAGCAGCTTAGCCAGACTGTCGGGCACCGGGGAGCTGTTTTTT
CASSLARLSGTGELFF
>TRBJ2-5|NA|TRBV7-6|TRBD2
TGTGCCAGCAGCTTAGCGATTGCGGGAGGGGGAGAGACCCAGTACTTC
CASSLAIAGGGETQYF